The 31 T cell receptor beta chains listed next were all sequenced from one sample in a study of blood T cell repertoires in COVID-19. Method: immunoSEQ multiplex PCR; TCRdb's copy keeps in-frame clones and lacks some. The repertoire holds over 250,000 clones, with about nine tenths as singletons. The specimen sequenced was PBMCs or T cells enriched from blood (not recorded which). The receptors shown here come from a man in his sixties who had recovered from COVID-19.

The V and J genes are TRBV12-5 and TRBJ1-4; TRBD1 is a possible D gene (5 bases). Trimming pared 0 bases from V and 0 bases from J, leaving 20 bases between. There are 20 residues in the CDR3. From germline, CDR1 is LGHNT and CDR2 FRNRAP. Here the CDR3 DNA reads TGTGCTAGTGGTTTGGTCTGGCAGCGTGGGGCCTATCCAACTAATGAAAAACTGTTTTTT. As protein: CASGLVWQRGAYPTNEKLFF.

The chain combines TRBV5-4 with TRBJ2-7; D is possibly TRBD1 (7 bases). The V end was cut by 2 bases, the J end by 7 bases, with 16 bases between. Germline CDR1 and CDR2: SGHNT and YYREEE (reference sequence). The CDR3 runs to 14 residues. The DNA for the CDR3 is TGTGCCAGCAGCTTTCAGGGGGGCTTGGGGGAGCAGTACTTC. Translation gives CASSFQGGLGEQYF.

This clone was detected once. The chain recombines TRBV5-1 with TRBJ1-2; the match to TRBD1 covers 9 bases. CDR3 length equals 15 residues. V lost 3 bases to trimming and J lost 4 bases; unmatched junction nucleotides: 7. CDR1 is SGHRS, CDR2 YFSETQ, per germline. The CDR3 nucleotides are TGCGCCAGCAGCTGGGGACAGGGTAACGGCTATGGCTACACCTTC. This translates into CASSWGQGNGYGYTF.

V is TRBV5-1 and J is TRBJ1-4, with 7 bases that match TRBD1. This CDR3 has 14 amino acids. Germline V lookup: CDR1 SGHRS, CDR2 YFSETQ. V lost 4 bases, J lost 8 bases, and 8 bases stayed unmatched. This CDR3 reads CASSVQGSGEKLFF. CDR3 sequence (DNA): TGCGCCAGCAGCGTACAGGGGTCGGGAGAAAAACTGTTTTTT.

The chain has TRBV9 and TRBJ2-6; weak D call: TRBD1 (6 bases). CDR1 SGDLS and CDR2 YYNGEE come from the germline V gene. The germline V and J ends were trimmed by 1 base and 4 bases, with 12 bases remaining between them. The CDR3 length is 16 residues. CDR3 DNA: TGTGCCAGCAGCGTACAGGGGCTCGTCGGGGCCAACGTCCTGACTTTC. This encodes CASSVQGLVGANVLTF.

The genes are TRBV14 and TRBJ2-7; TRBD2 aligns across 9 bases. Germline CDR1 and CDR2: SGHDN and FVKESK. V gave up 4 bases and J gave up 4 bases; unmatched junction bases: 8. The CDR3 sequence is 15 residues long. This CDR3 reads CASSPAGGASYEQYF. CDR3 DNA: TGTGCCAGCAGCCCCGCGGGGGGGGCGTCGTACGAGCAGTACTTC.

The rearrangement uses TRBV9 and TRBJ1-2, with a tentative D call TRBD1 (5 bases). In germline, CDR1 is SGDLS, CDR2 YYNGEE. V lost 4 bases and J lost 2, with 9 bases in between. CDR3 length: 13 amino acids. The CDR3 sequence is CASSPRQNYGYTF. CDR3 coding DNA: TGTGCCAGCAGCCCCCGACAGAACTATGGCTACACCTTC.

This clone was seen once. The chain uses TRBV30 and TRBJ1-6; D remains unclear. V was cut by 0 bases and J by 17 bases, with 14 bases left in between. Germline V gene data show CDR1 as GTSNPN and CDR2 as SVGIG (reference sequence). The CDR3 spans 12 residues. CDR3 residues: CAWSVGGLYFHF. CDR3 nucleotides: TGTGCCTGGAGTGTTGGTGGCCTTTATTTCCACTTT.

This clone appeared a single time. The V call is TRBV7-3, the J call TRBJ2-3, with D hard to call. Trimming cost V 5 bases and J 6 bases, with 6 bases left between them. Germline assignment: CDR1 SGHTA and CDR2 FQGTGA. The CDR3 is made up of 11 amino acids. CDR3 nucleotides: TGTGCCAGCAGCCCTCGGGATACGCAGTATTTT. Protein sequence: CASSPRDTQYF.

V is TRBV5-4 and J is TRBJ1-1, with D perhaps matching TRBD1 (6 bases). This CDR3 contains 15 residues. V lost 4 bases, J lost 3 bases, and 16 bases lay in between. From germline, CDR1 is SGHNT and CDR2 YYREEE (reference sequence). CDR3 sequence: CASSPDRRRDTEAFF. Written as DNA, the CDR3 is TGTGCCAGCAGCCCCGACAGGAGGCGAGACACTGAAGCTTTCTTT.

The V gene is TRBV13, the J gene TRBJ1-6, with D unclear. V dropped 6 bases and J dropped 8 bases, with 17 bases sitting between them. The CDR3 is made up of 15 amino acids. Per the germline V gene, CDR1 is PRHDT and CDR2 is FYEKMQ (reference sequence). As DNA, the CDR3 is TGTGCCAGCAGTTTTATTGGGGTGAGGGATTCACCCCTCCACTTT. Its protein product is CASSFIGVRDSPLHF. The entire variable domain, with the rest obtained from reference TRBV13 and TRBJ1-6, is as follows: AAGVIQSPRHLIKEKRETATLKCYPIPRHDTVYWYQQGPGQDPQFLISFYEKMQSDKGSIPDRFSAQQFSDYHSELNMSSLELGDSALYFCASSFIGVRDSPLHFGNGTRLTVT.

V usage is TRBV5-1 and J usage is TRBJ1-2; maybe TRBD1 (6 bases). The CDR3 has 15 amino acids. Germline V gives CDR1 SGHRS, CDR2 YFSETQ. The V end lost 4 bases, the J end lost 1 base, and 14 bases lay between the germline ends. CDR3 DNA sequence: TGCGCCAGCAGCATAGGACAGCCTATTAACTATGGCTACACCTTC. This encodes CASSIGQPINYGYTF.

This sequence joins TRBV27 and TRBJ2-7, with a possible D match to TRBD2 (6 bases). Germline-derived CDR1 and CDR2 are MNHEY and SMNVEV (reference sequence). V was shortened by 5 bases and J by 5 bases, with 22 bases between the two germline ends. The CDR3 covers 16 residues. The DNA for the CDR3 is TGTGCCAGCAGTCTGTCCGTACGGGAGAAACACAACGAGCAGTACTTC. Encoded protein: CASSLSVREKHNEQYF.

The J gene is TRBJ1-2, the V gene TRBV29-1, with unresolved D. Trimming stripped 4 bases from V and 3 bases from J, with 9 bases between. Germline values: CDR1 SQVTM, CDR2 ANQGSEA. The CDR3 contains 12 residues. CDR3 region: CSVGGEDYGYTF. CDR3 in DNA: TGCAGCGTTGGAGGCGAGGACTATGGCTACACCTTC.

V is TRBV28 and J is TRBJ1-6; 9 bases line up with TRBD1. After removal of 3 bases from V and 10 bases from J, the junction contained 10 bases not matched to a gene. Germline V gives CDR1 MDHEN, CDR2 SYDVKM. This CDR3 contains 16 residues. DNA for the CDR3: TGTGCCAGCAGTTTGAGTACAGGGGGCATGAAATCACCCCTCCACTTT. Its protein is CASSLSTGGMKSPLHF.

This chain uses TRBV9 with TRBJ1-1, with 7 positions matching TRBD1. The V segment lost 2 bases and the J segment 4 bases; nucleotides outside the gene matches: 5. This CDR3 contains 14 residues. The germline CDR1 and CDR2 sequences are SGDLS and YYNGEE. The CDR3 reads CASSVTQGFTEAFF. CDR3 nucleotides: TGTGCCAGCAGCGTCACACAGGGGTTCACTGAAGCTTTCTTT. The full variable domain, in which reference TRBV9 and TRBJ1-1 provide the parts outside the CDR3, is DSGVTQTPKHLITATGQRVTLRCSPRSGDLSVYWYQQSLDQGLQFLIQYYNGEERAKGNILERFSAQQFPDLHSELNLSSLELGDSALYFCASSVTQGFTEAFFGQGTRLTVV.

This clone was detected only once. V and J are TRBV5-1 and TRBJ1-3; no firm D call. This CDR3 is built from 14 residues. Trimming cost V 4 bases and J 3 bases, with 11 bases left between them. Germline-derived CDR1 and CDR2 are SGHRS and YFSETQ. The CDR3 region is CASSAGEGGNTIYF. DNA for the CDR3: TGCGCCAGCAGCGCCGGAGAGGGTGGAAACACCATATATTTT.

The chain is built from TRBV6-1 and TRBJ2-2; 7 bases match TRBD2. Germline V gives CDR1 MNHNS, CDR2 SASEGT. The V and J ends lost 1 base and 2 bases, in that order; junction bases with no gene match: 13. The CDR3 covers 19 residues. This chain's CDR3 is CASSEGPGRTRLNTGELFF. In DNA form, the CDR3 reads TGTGCCAGCAGTGAAGGCCCAGGGCGGACTAGACTCAACACCGGGGAGCTGTTTTTT.

V usage is TRBV7-9 and J usage is TRBJ2-1; D gene ambiguous. There are 11 residues in the CDR3. With 3 bases removed from V and 7 bases from J, the gap between germline ends came to 4 bases. Germline V gives CDR1 SEHNR, CDR2 FQNEAQ (reference sequence). CDR3 in DNA: TGTGCCAGCAGCTTTTCTAATGAGCAGTTCTTC. The encoded protein is CASSFSNEQFF.

The gene calls are TRBV19 and TRBJ1-1; D may be TRBD1 (6 bases). CDR3 length: 15 residues. The germline V gene has CDR1 LNHDA and CDR2 SQIVND (reference sequence). Trimming shortened V by 6 bases and J by 1 base, and 15 bases separated the two germline ends. Here the CDR3 DNA reads TGTGCCAGTAGGCCCAGCGGGGGCCCGAACACTGAAGCTTTCTTT. It is translated as CASRPSGGPNTEAFF.

The V call is TRBV13, the J call TRBJ2-1; 11 bases map to TRBD2. Germline assignment: CDR1 PRHDT and CDR2 FYEKMQ (reference sequence). The CDR3 consists of 17 residues. V trimming: 4 bases; J trimming: 7 bases; junction bases outside the gene matches: 12. The CDR3 nucleotides read TGTGCCAGCAGCTCCCCATTGACTAGCGGGGCCGGTAATGAGCAGTTCTTC. The encoded protein is CASSSPLTSGAGNEQFF.

V gene TRBV6-1 combines with J gene TRBJ1-1; no reliable D call. The CDR3 loop spans 12 amino acids. Per germline, CDR1 MNHNS and CDR2 SASEGT. The ends were cut back, 3 bases at V and 11 bases at J, with 13 bases in the middle. The CDR3 loop reads CASSDLYGGAFF. CDR3 DNA sequence: TGTGCCAGCAGTGACCTCTACGGCGGGGCTTTCTTT.

In this sample, this clone turned up once. The CDR3, as DNA: TGCGCCAGCAGCCAAGATCCCGCAGGTGAGCAGTTCTTC. Translating it yields CASSQDPAGEQFF. This chain uses TRBV4-3 with TRBJ2-1; D is undetermined. Germline CDR1 reads LGHNA; CDR2 reads YSLEER. The germline V and J ends were trimmed by 0 bases and 9 bases, with 9 bases remaining between them. The CDR3 has 13 residues.

The chain recombines TRBV18 with TRBJ1-6, with 7 bases lining up with TRBD1. V shed 1 base, J shed 8 bases, and the junction held 5 bases outside the gene matches. The germline gives CDR1 KGHSH, CDR2 LQKENI. There are 15 residues in the CDR3. The CDR3 DNA sequence: TGTGCCAGCTCACCACTTGGGACAGTGGATTCACCCCTCCACTTT. Translated: CASSPLGTVDSPLHF.

The chain combines TRBV6-5 with TRBJ2-1; 8 bases fit TRBD2. V gave up 2 bases and J gave up 8 bases; unmatched junction bases: 5. The CDR3 has 14 residues. Per germline, CDR1 MNHEY and CDR2 SVGAGI. The CDR3, as DNA: TGTGCCAGCAGTTACCAAGCGGGGGCCGATGAGCAGTTCTTC. It is translated as CASSYQAGADEQFF.

This clone has a single count. The chain carries TRBV21-1 and TRBJ1-3; the table's D call TRBD1 went unverified against the DNA. TRBV21-1 is classified as a pseudogene. CDR3 size: 16 residues. The CDR3 sequence is CASSKRRQGARNTIYF. The CDR3 DNA reads TGTGCCAGCAGCAAACGAAGGCAGGGGGCTCGGAACACCATATATTTT.

The chain recombines TRBV27 with TRBJ1-6; TRBD1 matches at 7 bases. CDR3 size: 14 residues. The V gene's germline CDR1 is MNHEY and CDR2 SMNVEV (reference sequence). V lost 5 bases to trimming and J lost 9 bases; unmatched junction nucleotides: 7. This CDR3 reads CASSTGTALSPLHF. The DNA for the CDR3 is TGTGCCAGCAGTACCGGGACAGCCCTTTCACCCCTCCACTTT.

V gene TRBV4-3 combines with J gene TRBJ2-7; D ambiguous. Germline V gene data show CDR1 as LGHNA and CDR2 as YSLEER. V was trimmed by 0 bases and J by 2 bases, leaving 14 bases between them. This CDR3 is 16 amino acids long. CDR3 coding DNA: TGCGCCAGCAGCCAAGATAAGGAGACCCAAACCTACGAGCAGTACTTC. Amino acid sequence: CASSQDKETQTYEQYF.

The CDR3 DNA reads as TGCGCCAGCAGCCAAGTGGGGTGGCGGGGGGGAAGCAATGAGCAGTTCTTC. The encoded protein is CASSQVGWRGGSNEQFF. The genes are TRBV4-1 and TRBJ2-1; 9 bases are shared with TRBD2. Trimming took 1 base from V and 6 from J; bases not matched to a gene: 10. The CDR3 is made up of 17 amino acids. The germline V gene encodes CDR1 MGHRA and CDR2 YSYEKL.

The gene calls are TRBV11-2 and TRBJ1-2, with 8 bases identical to TRBD1. The CDR3 length is 16 residues. CDR1 is SGHAT and CDR2 is FQNNGV in the germline V gene. V trimming: 5 bases; J trimming: 3 bases; junction bases outside the gene matches: 11. CDR3 sequence reads: CASSPRKQGGYYGYTF. CDR3 nucleotides: TGTGCCAGCAGCCCAAGGAAACAGGGGGGATACTATGGCTACACCTTC.

CDR3 region: CASSQGVRDGQFF. The CDR3 DNA reads TGTGCCAGCAGCCAAGGGGTCAGGGATGGGCAGTTCTTC. The V and J genes are TRBV14 and TRBJ2-1; D might be TRBD1 (5 bases). CDR1 is SGHDN and CDR2 is FVKESK in the germline V gene. The V gene lost 1 base and the J gene lost 12 bases, with 13 bases spanning the gap. The CDR3 is 13 amino acids. Filled out from reference TRBV14 and TRBJ2-1, the complete variable domain reads EAGVTQFPSHSVIEKGQTVTLRCDPISGHDNLYWYRRVMGKEIKFLLHFVKESKQDESGMPNNRFLAERTGGTYSTLKVQPAELEDSGVYFCASSQGVRDGQFFGPGTRLTVL.